Below are 4 T cell receptor beta chains sequenced from a single sample in a study of T cells after yellow fever vaccination. TCRdb fed the 5' RACE reads into MiXCR, producing one record per CDR3 protein. The sample has just over 250,000 distinct CDR3 sequences, about 5.2% seen once. The sample was CD4+ T cells sorted from PBMCs, taken on the day of the yellow fever booster vaccination. Every receptor here comes from a man aged 18 to 30 who received the YFV17D yellow fever vaccine.

This clonotype was counted ten times or more. CDR3 sequence reads: CSVQQGGTGELFF. CDR3 nucleotide sequence: TGCAGCGTGCAGCAGGGAGGAACCGGGGAGCTGTTTTTT. The chain recombines TRBV29-1 with TRBJ2-2, with D possibly being TRBD2 (6 bases). Germline V gene data show CDR1 as SQVTM and CDR2 as ANQGSEA. There are 13 residues in the CDR3. The germline V and J ends were trimmed by 6 bases and 5 bases, with 13 bases remaining between them.

This clonotype was picked up a small number of times. The genes are TRBV19 and TRBJ1-6; D might be TRBD1 (5 bases). The V end was cut by 8 bases, the J end by 0 bases, with 11 bases between. This CDR3 is 15 amino acids long. Per the germline V gene, CDR1 is LNHDA and CDR2 is SQIVND (reference sequence). CDR3 sequence reads: CASGGGSSYNSPLHF. Written as DNA, the CDR3 is TGTGCCAGTGGCGGGGGGAGCTCCTATAATTCACCCCTCCACTTT.

There are many counts of this clonotype. The chain combines TRBV27 with TRBJ1-1; 8 positions agree with TRBD1. The length of the CDR3 is 13 residues. Germline V gene lookup returns CDR1 MNHEY and CDR2 SMNVEV (reference sequence). Unmatched junction bases numbered 8, after V lost 7 bases and J lost 7 bases. The CDR3 DNA reads as TGTGCCAGCACCACTTGGGGGACAGGTGAAGCTTTCTTT. The encoded protein is CASTTWGTGEAFF.

The chain links TRBV5-4 to TRBJ2-1, with TRBD2 identical over 12 bases. J gave up 6 bases and V 5 bases, and 3 bases lay outside the gene matches. The germline V gene has CDR1 SGHNT and CDR2 YYREEE (reference sequence). The CDR3 consists of 14 residues. CDR3 in DNA: TGTGCCAGCAGATCTAGCGGGGGGGCCAATGAGCAGTTCTTC. Its translation: CASRSSGGANEQFF.